Given below is one TCR beta chain in context. The table came from immunoSEQ multiplex PCR; TCRdb's copy has only in-frame clones and leaves some out. The sample carries about 83,000 clones, around nine tenths recorded once. These data originate in a study of blood T cell repertoires in COVID-19. Germline lookup yields CDR1 SQVTM and CDR2 ANQGSEA. The V gene end was trimmed by 2 bases and the J gene end by 8 bases; junction bases not matched to a gene: 11. This CDR3 region has 14 residues. Sequencing was done on a sample of peripheral blood. This receptor was identified in a man older than 75 with active or convalescent COVID-19. The chain carries TRBV29-1 and TRBJ1-2; TRBD1 aligns across 7 bases. CDR3 region: CSVESGGTLGGYTF. The CDR3 DNA sequence: TGCAGCGTTGAATCAGGGGGGACGTTGGGAGGCTACACCTTC. Variable domain in full (rest from reference TRBV29-1 and TRBJ1-2): SAVISQKPSRDICQRGTSLTIQCQVDSQVTMMFWYRQQPGQSLTLIATANQGSEATYESGFVIDKFPISRPNLTFSTLTVSNMSPEDSSIYLCSVESGGTLGGYTFGSGTRLTVV.